Given below is one T cell receptor (beta chain) in context. The data were taken from a study of control samples from healthy donors and cancer patients. The repertoire was sequenced with immunoSEQ multiplex PCR; TCRdb's copy has only in-frame clones and lacks some. The data show approximately 100,000 clones, less than 95% seen once. Per germline, CDR1 MNHEY and CDR2 SVGAGI. V was trimmed by 0 bases and J by 4 bases, leaving 13 bases between them. The CDR3 is 16 amino acids. This TCR came from a young woman in good health. The chain uses TRBV6-5 and TRBJ1-5; D is ambiguous. Sequencing was performed on blood. The chain's CDR3 is CASSYSVPGANQPQHF. The CDR3 DNA reads as TGTGCCAGCAGTTACTCGGTCCCAGGTGCAAATCAGCCCCAGCATTTT.